One and the same sample provided the 27 T cell receptor beta chains below, sequenced in a study of ipilimumab plus nivolumab after autologous stem cell transplantation. TCRdb's copy holds only in-frame clones and misses some; the assay was immunoSEQ multiplex PCR. The data show roughly 17,000 clones, roughly 80% seen once. The input for sequencing was PBMCs, taken in a trial of ipilimumab plus nivolumab as post-transplant consolidation. These receptors originate from a male donor with diffuse large B-cell lymphoma.

The CDR3 reads CASSGTGKTEAFF. The CDR3 nucleotides are TGTGCCAGCAGCGGGACAGGGAAAACTGAAGCTTTCTTT. The chain has TRBV5-5 and TRBJ1-1; 9 bases are a match to TRBD1. This CDR3 region has 13 residues. In germline, CDR1 is SGHKS, CDR2 YYEKEE (reference sequence). Germline trimming cut 4 bases from V and 5 bases from J; bases unmatched to any gene: 3.

The table lists this clone with a count of one. J is TRBJ2-2 and V is TRBV7-3; 10 nucleotides match TRBD2. Germline-derived CDR1 and CDR2 are SGHTA and FQGTGA. The J segment lost 8 bases and the V segment lost 5 bases, leaving 5 bases of the junction unmatched. This CDR3 is built from 14 residues. CDR3 in amino acids: CASSTSGDLGELFF. The CDR3 bases are TGTGCCAGCAGCACTAGCGGGGATTTGGGGGAGCTGTTTTTT.

This chain links TRBV25-1 with TRBJ1-1, with D possibly TRBD1 on 5 matching bases. V dropped 1 base and J dropped 10 bases, with 10 bases sitting between them. The CDR3 has 12 amino acids. CDR1 and CDR2 from the germline V gene are MGHDK and SYGVNS. The CDR3 protein is CASSEWERGAFF. The CDR3 DNA is TGTGCCAGCAGTGAATGGGAGAGGGGAGCTTTCTTT.

This clone was detected only a few times. The V and J genes are TRBV18 and TRBJ1-5; maybe TRBD1 (6 bases). The CDR3 extends over 14 amino acids. V lost 2 bases and J lost 7, with 12 bases in between. Germline values: CDR1 KGHSH, CDR2 LQKENI. CDR3 sequence reads: CASSPLQGWQPQHF. Here the CDR3 DNA reads TGTGCCAGCTCACCATTGCAGGGGTGGCAGCCCCAGCATTTT.

The chain uses TRBV27 and TRBJ2-7; 7 bases agree with TRBD1. Germline-derived CDR1 and CDR2 are MNHEY and SMNVEV (reference sequence). After removal of 5 bases from V and 6 bases from J, the junction contained 7 bases not matched to a gene. This CDR3 has 13 amino acids. In DNA, the CDR3 is TGTGCCAGCAGTCCAAGCAGACAGGGCGAGCAGTACTTC. It codes for CASSPSRQGEQYF.

The V call is TRBV11-2, the J call TRBJ2-3; TRBD2 aligns across 11 bases. Germline V gene data show CDR1 as SGHAT and CDR2 as FQNNGV. CDR3 length: 15 residues. V was clipped by 5 bases and J by 5 bases; unmatched bases: 6. This chain's CDR3 is CASSISGGAVDTQYF. CDR3 in DNA: TGTGCCAGCAGCATTAGCGGGGGGGCGGTAGATACGCAGTATTTT.

This rearrangement joins TRBV5-1 to TRBJ1-3, with 7 bases aligning to TRBD1. V lost 4 bases to trimming and J lost 4 bases; unmatched junction nucleotides: 8. The CDR3 has 15 amino acids. The V gene's germline CDR1 is SGHRS and CDR2 YFSETQ. The CDR3 here is CASSPGDSTGNTIYF. The CDR3 DNA is TGCGCCAGCAGCCCCGGGGACAGTACCGGAAACACCATATATTTT.

V is TRBV6-1 and J is TRBJ2-6, with TRBD2 identical over 12 bases. This CDR3 contains 21 residues. V lost 1 base, J lost 2 bases, and 12 bases stayed unmatched. Germline V CDR1 and CDR2: MNHNS, SASEGT. CDR3 amino acids: CASSEVRVRLAGGPGANVLTF. The DNA for the CDR3 is TGTGCCAGCAGTGAAGTAAGGGTTAGGCTAGCGGGAGGGCCTGGGGCCAACGTCCTGACTTTC.

The DNA of the CDR3 is TGTGCCAGCAGCTTATATTCCGGACGGCTGCCCCAGCATTTT. This encodes CASSLYSGRLPQHF. J is TRBJ1-5 and V is TRBV7-2; D remains ambiguous. Per the germline V gene, CDR1 is SGHTA and CDR2 is FQGNSA. Between the trimmed V and J ends, which lost 2 bases and 9 bases, there was a span of 14 bases. This CDR3 comprises 14 residues.

The J gene is TRBJ1-4, the V gene TRBV18; D may be TRBD1 (5 bases). The CDR3 is 14 residues long. Germline loops: CDR1 KGHSH, CDR2 LQKENI. V was pared by 3 bases and J by 7 bases, with 12 bases between. This CDR3 is CASSPPGDAEKLFF. Written as DNA, the CDR3 is TGTGCCAGCTCACCCCCCGGGGACGCTGAAAAACTGTTTTTT.

V gene TRBV9 combines with J gene TRBJ2-3, with D unclear. Germline assignment: CDR1 SGDLS and CDR2 YYNGEE. Trimming shortened V by 0 bases and J by 0 bases, and 14 bases separated the two germline ends. The CDR3 is 17 amino acids. The CDR3 is CASSVGGSPTSTDTQYF. CDR3 nucleotide sequence: TGTGCCAGCAGCGTAGGGGGTAGCCCTACTAGCACAGATACGCAGTATTTT.

V gene TRBV2 combines with J gene TRBJ2-2; D possibly corresponds to TRBD1 (5 bases). This CDR3 region has 15 residues. The germline V and J ends were trimmed by 8 bases and 6 bases, with 19 bases remaining between them. Looked up from germline, CDR1 is SNHLY and CDR2 is FYNNEI. Here the CDR3 DNA reads TGTGCCAGCGTCGGCGGCAGGGCGTGGCCCGGGGAGCTGTTTTTT. It yields the protein CASVGGRAWPGELFF.

The rearrangement links TRBV27 to TRBJ2-5; no definite D call. Germline CDR1 reads MNHEY; CDR2 reads SMNVEV (reference sequence). This CDR3 is built from 14 residues. V lost 1 base and J 7 bases, leaving 13 bases between the germline ends. CDR3 sequence reads: CASSLWSHGRTQYF. The CDR3 DNA reads as TGTGCCAGCAGTTTATGGTCCCACGGTAGGACCCAGTACTTC.

This chain joins TRBV5-1 and TRBJ2-3; D is undetermined. CDR1 and CDR2 from the germline V gene are SGHRS and YFSETQ. The CDR3 covers 16 residues. Trimming removed 0 bases at V and 3 bases at J, with 14 bases between. DNA for the CDR3: TGCGCCAGCAGCTTGGAGGGTCGGGCTGGGACAGATACGCAGTATTTT. This encodes CASSLEGRAGTDTQYF.

V usage is TRBV11-3 and J usage is TRBJ2-2, with a weak D call TRBD1 (6 bases). Trimming cost V 0 bases and J 1 base, with 6 bases left between them. Germline assignment: CDR1 SGHNT and CDR2 YENEEA. There are 15 residues in the CDR3. The CDR3 DNA is TGTGCCAGCAGCTTAGACAGGGGGAACACCGGGGAGCTGTTTTTT. This encodes CASSLDRGNTGELFF.

The V and J genes are TRBV7-7 and TRBJ2-3; TRBD2 agrees at 11 bases. The CDR3 sequence is 15 residues long. CDR1 and CDR2 from the germline V gene are SSHAT and FNYEAQ (reference sequence). V lost 5 bases, J lost 2 bases, and 3 bases stayed unmatched. The CDR3 nucleotides are TGTGCCAGCAGCCGACTAGCGGGGTCCACAGATACGCAGTATTTT. Translation gives CASSRLAGSTDTQYF.

The chain recombines TRBV6-1 with TRBJ1-2; a possible D gene is TRBD1 (6 bases). The CDR3 has 12 residues. Trimming took 6 bases from V and 7 from J, leaving 12 bases between them. Germline assignment: CDR1 MNHNS and CDR2 SASEGT. The CDR3 loop is CASRDSIPGYTF. CDR3 nucleotide sequence: TGTGCCAGCAGGGACAGTATCCCTGGCTACACCTTC.

The chain carries TRBV6-7 and TRBJ1-1, with unresolved D. TRBV6-7 carries the ORF label, with uncertain function. This CDR3 comprises 15 residues. V was shortened by 0 bases and J by 8 bases, with 16 bases between the two germline ends. This CDR3 reads CASSYSGCRPPEAFF. The DNA of the CDR3 is TGTGCCAGCAGTTACTCTGGATGCAGGCCCCCAGAAGCTTTCTTT.

The chain is built from TRBV7-2 and TRBJ2-1; D not resolved. The germline gives CDR1 SGHTA, CDR2 FQGNSA. Trimming shortened V by 3 bases and J by 8 bases, and 20 bases separated the two germline ends. This CDR3 has 16 amino acids. DNA for the CDR3: TGTGCCAGCAGCTTTCGTGACTGGGCTGCAGTGGATGAGCAGTTCTTC. This encodes CASSFRDWAAVDEQFF.

This rearrangement joins TRBV11-3 to TRBJ2-7; TRBD2 aligns across 9 bases. V lost 5 bases, J lost 4 bases, and 9 bases stayed unmatched. Per the germline V gene, CDR1 is SGHNT and CDR2 is YENEEA. This CDR3 is 15 amino acids long. The CDR3 nucleotides read TGTGCCAGCAGCGCACCGGGACTAGCAAGGTACGAGCAGTACTTC. It encodes CASSAPGLARYEQYF.

As DNA, the CDR3 is TGCAGCGTTGAAGTACCCAGCGGAGCCCTGCACGAGCAGTACTTC. It is translated as CSVEVPSGALHEQYF. This chain links TRBV29-1 with TRBJ2-7; maybe TRBD2 (5 bases). The V gene's germline CDR1 is SQVTM and CDR2 ANQGSEA. V dropped 1 base and J dropped 5 bases, with 18 bases sitting between them. The CDR3 runs to 15 residues.

The V and J genes are TRBV27 and TRBJ2-7; 8 nucleotides line up with TRBD2. V shed 5 bases and J 4 bases; nucleotides not matched to a gene: 7. CDR1 is MNHEY, CDR2 SMNVEV, per germline (reference sequence). The CDR3 runs 14 residues. The CDR3 protein is CASSPGGAPYEQYF. The CDR3 nucleotides read TGTGCCAGCAGTCCCGGGGGGGCCCCTTACGAGCAGTACTTC.

The chain links TRBV5-1 to TRBJ2-3, with 10 nucleotides matching TRBD1. Germline assignment: CDR1 SGHRS and CDR2 YFSETQ. CDR3 length: 15 residues. V shed 0 bases and J 7 bases; nucleotides not matched to a gene: 5. This chain's CDR3 is CASSLVTGGTNTQYF. The CDR3 bases are TGCGCCAGCAGCTTGGTGACAGGGGGCACTAATACGCAGTATTTT.

This clone came up once. V and J are TRBV28 and TRBJ1-2; TRBD1 matches at 7 bases. Trimming removed 5 bases from V and 6 bases from J; junction bases left unmatched: 6. This CDR3 region has 13 residues. Germline V CDR1 and CDR2: MDHEN, SYDVKM. The CDR3 DNA sequence: TGTGCCAGCAGTCCCAACAGGGGACATGGCTACACCTTC. Amino acid sequence: CASSPNRGHGYTF.

The V gene is TRBV2, the J gene TRBJ2-4, with D maybe TRBD1 (5 bases). The length of the CDR3 is 14 residues. Deletions cut 3 bases from V and 3 bases from J, with 9 bases between. Germline V CDR1 and CDR2: SNHLY, FYNNEI. CDR3 in DNA: TGTGCCAGCAGTGAGTCAGGGTACAAAAACATTCAGTACTTC. The encoded protein is CASSESGYKNIQYF.

CDR3 region: CASSWVGDTDTQYF. The DNA for the CDR3 is TGTGCCAGCAGTTGGGTCGGGGACACAGATACGCAGTATTTT. V usage is TRBV6-5 and J usage is TRBJ2-3; D is possibly TRBD2 (5 bases). The CDR3 extends over 14 amino acids. Trimming removed 4 bases from V and 2 bases from J, with 10 bases in between. CDR1 is MNHEY, CDR2 SVGAGI, per germline.

The rearrangement joins TRBV7-3 to TRBJ2-5, with 8 bases aligning to TRBD2. Germline V lookup: CDR1 SGHTA, CDR2 FQGTGA. Losses at the gene ends were 6 bases for V and 3 bases for J; bases not matched to a gene: 15. This CDR3 is built from 17 residues. This CDR3 reads CASSSYPLKAGEETQYF. The CDR3 DNA is TGTGCCAGCAGTTCCTACCCACTTAAAGCGGGAGAAGAGACCCAGTACTTC.